This TCR beta chain was sequenced in a study of blood T cell repertoires in COVID-19. Across the whole study: Sample material is recorded as cDNA or gDNA derived from T cells, B-cell-depleted T cells, or PBMCs.

Produced via immunoSEQ multiplex PCR; TCRdb's table is partial and in-frame only. The profile shows about 40,000 clones, about four fifths of them singletons. The germline V gene has CDR1 MGHRA and CDR2 YSYEKL. The CDR3 is 16 residues long. The V and J ends lost 3 bases and 0 bases, in that order; junction bases with no gene match: 4. This TCR was recovered from a woman aged 55-70 years with acute or convalescent COVID-19. The chain recombines TRBV4-1 with TRBJ1-4; 7 bases align to TRBD1. Sequenced: peripheral blood. CDR3 sequence: CASSHRDSATNEKLFF. Here the CDR3 DNA reads TGCGCCAGCAGCCACCGGGACAGTGCAACTAATGAAAAACTGTTTTTT.